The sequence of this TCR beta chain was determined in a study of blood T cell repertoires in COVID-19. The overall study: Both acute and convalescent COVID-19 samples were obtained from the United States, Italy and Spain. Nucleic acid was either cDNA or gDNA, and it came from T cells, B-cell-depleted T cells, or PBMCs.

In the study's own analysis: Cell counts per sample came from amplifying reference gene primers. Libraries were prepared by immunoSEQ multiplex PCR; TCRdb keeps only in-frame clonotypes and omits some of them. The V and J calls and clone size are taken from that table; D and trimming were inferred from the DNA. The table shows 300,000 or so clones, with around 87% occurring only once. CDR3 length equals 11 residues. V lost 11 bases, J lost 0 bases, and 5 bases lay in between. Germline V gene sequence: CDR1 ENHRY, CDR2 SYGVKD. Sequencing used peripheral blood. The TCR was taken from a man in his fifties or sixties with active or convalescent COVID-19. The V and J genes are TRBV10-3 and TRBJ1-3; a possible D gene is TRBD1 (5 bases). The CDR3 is CAGHSGNTIYF. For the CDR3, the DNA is TGTGCCGGACACTCTGGAAACACCATATATTTT.